This section outlines one TCR beta chain sequence together with its context. CDR1 and CDR2 from the germline V gene are DFQATT and SNEGSKA (reference sequence). CDR3 size: 11 residues. The germline V and J ends were trimmed by 1 base and 5 bases, with 4 bases remaining between them. Clones were sequenced by immunoSEQ multiplex PCR, and TCRdb holds only the in-frame ones, with some missing. The sample has 50,000 to 65,000 clones; roughly 86% are singletons. This record comes from a study of PD-L1 blockade in urothelial cancer. Overall study: Beginning in the mid-2010s, patients received atezolizumab, given as 1,200 mg intravenously every 3 weeks.

This TCR came from a man over 45 with urothelial cancer. This chain uses TRBV20-1 with TRBJ2-3, with no clear D. The sequencing here drew on PBMCs, taken around atezolizumab (anti-PD-L1) treatment. The CDR3 DNA follows: TGCAGTGCTAGAGTGAGAGATACGCAGTATTTT. Its translation: CSARVRDTQYF.